A selection of T cell receptor beta chains follows, all from one sample in a study of monozygotic twins with inflammatory bowel disease. TCRdb reprocessed the 5' RACE reads and reports one entry per CDR3 protein, with no DNA. The table for this sample gives hundreds of thousands of distinct CDR3 sequences. The sample was blood. These receptors all stem from a human donor with ulcerative colitis or Crohn's disease, or a healthy co-twin of an affected twin (not recorded which). Each CDR3 is given with its conserved first and last residue.

v_gene	len	j_gene	CDR3aa
TRBV10-3	14	TRBJ1-4	CAIREGQRNEKLFF
TRBV7-2	16	TRBJ1-6	CASSPVVGAGISPLHF
TRBV11-2	16	TRBJ2-1	CASSQVGQGAYNEQFF
TRBV12-3/TRBV12-4	16	TRBJ2-1	CASSLTGLGGWGEQFF
TRBV7-8	15	TRBJ2-1	CASSPGLAGSEEQFF
TRBV28	16	TRBJ2-1	CASLGWDRGGPNEQFF
TRBV30	14	TRBJ1-3	CAWSVTVAGNTIYF
TRBV6-2/TRBV6-3	12	TRBJ1-1	CASSLQARSAFF
TRBV7-8	15	TRBJ2-5	CASSNWRAPGETQYF
TRBV3-1	13	TRBJ1-5	CASSQVGLQPQHF
TRBV5-6	15	TRBJ2-3	CASSSGTGNTDTQYF
TRBV4-2	18	TRBJ1-4	CASSPAPLEKVKNEKLFF
TRBV19	15	TRBJ2-1	CASSEQGQLYNEQFF
TRBV12-3/TRBV12-4	14	TRBJ2-1	CASRPSTGPNEQFF
TRBV24-1	18	TRBJ2-2	CATSDVGQGTTNTGELFF
TRBV20-1	14	TRBJ1-5	CSARDQGSNQPQHF